The present entry profiles one T cell receptor (beta chain) with its context. Antigen unknown. Germline CDR1 reads SGHVS; CDR2 reads FQNEAQ. The CDR3 sequence is 13 residues long. V lost 5 bases, J lost 6 bases, and 13 bases lay in between. The Oncomine TCR Beta short-read assay sequenced DNA from cultured CD4+ T cells. TCRdb re-derived calls from the PCR reads in MiXCR, one entry per CDR3 protein. Of 25,000 or so distinct CDR3 sequences detected, roughly 45% appear once; the ten largest clones hold around 7.2%. The record originates from a study of vaccination and CD4 T cells after COVID-19. The treatment denotes: roughly 10-day PBMC culture with coronavirus spike peptide pools or control peptides (ViraFEST assay).

The clonotype comes from a human donor who had recovered from COVID-19. The J gene is TRBJ1-2, the V gene TRBV7-8; D is unresolved. What was sequenced was CD4+ T cells from blood, cultured in vitro. For the CDR3, the DNA is TGTGCCAGCAGCCTCCCCCGGGAACATGGCTACACCTTC. Translating gives CASSLPREHGYTF.